The 5 T cell receptor beta chains in this list originate from one sample, sequenced in a study of regulatory T cells in long-lasting Graves disease. As to time point: newly diagnosed GD, antithyroid drugs for less than 3 months. With RNA extracted from PBMCs as input, the TCR library was made. To make TCR beta libraries, researchers used iRepertoire HTBI primers and Arm-PCR of CDR3 regions. TCRdb itself ran the multiplex PCR reads through MiXCR, one entry per CDR3 protein. The sample consists of more than 300,000 distinct CDR3 sequences, roughly 17% of them appearing once. The same data also went into a second study, on T cells in Graves' hyperthyroidism and ophthalmopathy.

The sequences come from peripheral blood mononuclear cells (PBMCs), collected at new diagnosis, from a patient treated with antithyroid drugs. These TCRs come from a woman aged 18-35 years with Graves disease.

In this sample, this clonotype turned up many times. V and J are TRBV29-1 and TRBJ2-1; perhaps TRBD1 as D (7 bases). This CDR3 spans 14 amino acids. Germline V lookup: CDR1 SQVTM, CDR2 ANQGSEA. The V gene lost 1 base and the J gene lost 4 bases, with 11 bases spanning the gap. The CDR3 reads CSVEAEGAYNEQFF. CDR3 in DNA: TGCAGCGTTGAAGCGGAGGGGGCTTACAATGAGCAGTTCTTC.

As regards this clonotype: This sequence may be a read error, since a much larger clone differs from it by one base. V usage is TRBV28 and J usage is TRBJ2-3; D call uncertain. The CDR3 has 11 residues. Germline CDR1 MDHEN, CDR2 SYDVKM. The chain's CDR3 is CTSSLRNTQYF. CDR3 bases: TGTACCAGCAGTTTAAGGAATACGCAGTATTTT. Using reference TRBV28 and TRBJ2-3 for the parts outside the CDR3, the full variable domain is DVKVTQSSRYLVKRTGEKVFLECVQDMDHENMFWYRQDPGLGLRLIYFSYDVKMKEKGDIPEGYSVSREKKERFSLILESASTNQTSMYLCTSSLRNTQYFGPGTRLTVL.

This clonotype was picked up many times. The chain couples TRBV20-1 to TRBJ2-1; 9 positions agree with TRBD2. Per germline, CDR1 DFQATT and CDR2 SNEGSKA (reference sequence). V lost 6 bases to trimming and J lost 3 bases; unmatched junction nucleotides: 9. The CDR3 is 15 amino acids. In DNA, the CDR3 is TGCAGTGCCAAACCGGGGCGGGAGGGCTACAATGAGCAGTTCTTC. Translating gives CSAKPGREGYNEQFF.

The chain combines TRBV20-1 with TRBJ1-2, with a tentative D call TRBD1 (6 bases). The germline V gene encodes CDR1 DFQATT and CDR2 SNEGSKA (reference sequence). CDR3 length equals 13 residues. The CDR3 nucleotides read TGCAGAATCAGACAGGCCTCGATGTCTGGCTACACCTTC. It translates to CRIRQASMSGYTF.

This clonotype has at least ten counts. V gene TRBV5-6 combines with J gene TRBJ2-1, with D tentatively TRBD2 (7 bases). Trimming removed 4 bases from V and 5 bases from J, with 13 bases in between. The germline gives CDR1 SGHDT, CDR2 YYEEEE. The CDR3 is 14 amino acids. The CDR3 DNA reads as TGTGCCAGCAGCGGGGGGGCCAATAACAATGAGCAGTTCTTC. Its translation: CASSGGANNNEQFF. The entire variable domain, with the rest obtained from reference TRBV5-6 and TRBJ2-1, is as follows: DAGVTQSPTHLIKTRGQQVTLRCSPKSGHDTVSWYQQALGQGPQFIFQYYEEEERQRGNFPDRFSGHQFPNYSSELNVNALLLGDSALYLCASSGGANNNEQFFGPGTRLTVL.